These T cell receptor beta chains were read from a single sample in a study of shared clonotypes between healthy human individuals. Sequenced by immunoSEQ multiplex PCR; TCRdb stores in-frame clones only, minus some. Of 2.3 million or so clones listed, approximately 95% are singletons. Sequencing was done on a sample of naive CD4+ T cells from PBMCs. The receptor set was obtained from a man aged 18 to 29 in good health. Some clones in this sample may be carry-over from other donors' samples. Both conserved end residues are part of each CDR3. The D gene is left open where the match is weak. Size is stated for part of the rows, as once, few or many counts, or as a class when the clone is expanded.

CDR3 protein	CDR3 DNA	V gene	J gene	clone size	D gene
CASKTGTNTGELFF	TGTGCCAGTAAGACCGGGACAAACACCGGGGAGCTGTTTTTT	TRBV7-2	TRBJ2-2	.	.
CASSLGTSGRRQETQYF	TGTGCCAGCAGCCTCGGGACTAGCGGGAGGCGCCAAGAGACCCAGTACTTC	TRBV28	TRBJ2-5	.	TRBD2
CSVADRVDEQFF	TGCAGCGTAGCTGACAGGGTAGATGAGCAGTTCTTC	TRBV29-1	TRBJ2-1	.	TRBD1
CASSPRGWNEQFF	TGTGCCAGCAGCCCCAGGGGGTGGAATGAGCAGTTCTTC	TRBV7-9	TRBJ2-1	.	TRBD1
CAISESLSNGQPQHF	TGTGCCATCAGTGAGTCCCTTTCAAACGGACAGCCCCAGCATTTT	TRBV10-3	TRBJ1-5	.	.
CASSYSNQGDQPQHF	TGTGCCAGCAGTTACTCGAATCAGGGCGATCAGCCCCAGCATTTT	TRBV6-5	TRBJ1-5	.	.
CASSGHTSGNTIYF	TGTGCCAGCAGTGGACATACCTCTGGAAACACCATATATTTT	TRBV28	TRBJ1-3	.	.
CASSLWGRNAEAFF	TGTGCCAGCAGTTTGTGGGGTCGGAACGCTGAAGCTTTCTTT	TRBV28	TRBJ1-1	.	.
CASSFTGTGDYEQYF	TGTGCCAGCAGCTTCACCGGGACGGGGGACTACGAGCAGTACTTC	TRBV28	TRBJ2-7	.	.
CASSFGMNTEAFF	TGCGCCAGCAGCTTCGGGATGAACACTGAAGCTTTCTTT	TRBV5-1	TRBJ1-1	.	.
CASSFYGSNTEAFF	TGTGCCAGCAGTTTTTACGGGTCGAACACTGAAGCTTTCTTT	TRBV27	TRBJ1-1	.	.
CASSRDIAYEQYF	TGTGCCAGCAGCCGGGACATTGCCTACGAGCAGTACTTC	TRBV11-2	TRBJ2-7	.	.
CASSLGRDASTDTQYF	TGTGCCAGCAGCTTAGGTCGGGATGCTAGCACAGATACGCAGTATTTT	TRBV11-3	TRBJ2-3	once	.
CASSFGAKDREWVYGYTF	TGTGCCAGCAGCTTCGGAGCTAAGGACAGGGAGTGGGTCTATGGCTACACCTTC	TRBV5-6	TRBJ1-2	.	TRBD1
CASSSGRGSSYEQYF	TGTGCCAGCAGCTCAGGAAGGGGGAGCTCCTACGAGCAGTACTTC	TRBV7-2	TRBJ2-7	.	.
CASSLGGWGQGDSSYNEQFF	TGTGCCAGCAGCTTAGGAGGATGGGGACAGGGGGATAGCTCCTACAATGAGCAGTTCTTC	TRBV11-3	TRBJ2-1	.	TRBD1
CASQPGANSGELFF	TGTGCCAGCCAGCCGGGGGCGAATTCCGGGGAGCTGTTTTTT	TRBV11-3	TRBJ2-2	.	.
CASSLATSRYEQYF	TGTGCCAGCAGCCTAGCTACTAGCAGGTACGAGCAGTACTTC	TRBV7-2	TRBJ2-7	.	.
CASSPLLDYEQYF	TGTGCCAGCAGTCCACTACTCGACTACGAGCAGTACTTC	TRBV27	TRBJ2-7	.	.
CASSSVPGQVGGYTF	TGTGCCAGCAGCTCAGTCCCGGGACAGGTCGGGGGCTACACCTTC	TRBV7-9	TRBJ1-2	few	TRBD1
CASSPSRDTGVTFF	TGTGCCAGCTCACCGAGTAGAGATACAGGGGTAACTTTCTTT	TRBV18	TRBJ1-1	.	TRBD1
CASSSGDLSGNTIYF	TGCGCCAGCAGCTCGGGGGACCTCTCTGGAAACACCATATATTTT	TRBV5-1	TRBJ1-3	.	.
CASSLVTGSTDTQYF	TGTGCCAGCAGCTTGGTTACAGGTTCCACAGATACGCAGTATTTT	TRBV5-4	TRBJ2-3	.	.
CASRAEGEQYF	TGCGCCAGCCGAGCCGAGGGCGAGCAGTACTTC	TRBV5-1	TRBJ2-7	once	.
CASRSHNEQFF	TGTGCCAGCAGGAGTCACAATGAGCAGTTCTTC	TRBV28	TRBJ2-1	.	.
CASSLGQGSNQPQHF	TGTGCCAGCAGCTTAGGGCAGGGAAGTAACCAGCCCCAGCATTTT	TRBV7-9	TRBJ1-5	.	.
CASRGRLSSYEQYF	TGTGCCAGCAGGGGACGGCTAAGCTCCTACGAGCAGTACTTC	TRBV25-1	TRBJ2-7	.	.
CASSPSDGYGYTF	TGTGCCAGTAGTCCCTCTGATGGCTATGGCTACACCTTC	TRBV19	TRBJ1-2	.	.
CSPGDSGNTIYF	TGCAGCCCAGGGGACTCTGGAAACACCATATATTTT	TRBV29-1	TRBJ1-3	once	.
CASSLIPGGVNEQFF	TGTGCCAGCAGCTTAATTCCCGGCGGAGTCAATGAGCAGTTCTTC	TRBV7-3	TRBJ2-1	.	.
CASSLGQGYTEAFF	TGTGCCAGCAGTTTGGGCCAGGGGTATACTGAAGCTTTCTTT	TRBV28	TRBJ1-1	.	.
CATSSWGTSGRDEQFF	TGTGCCACCAGCAGTTGGGGGACTAGCGGGAGAGATGAGCAGTTCTTC	TRBV15	TRBJ2-1	.	TRBD2
CASSGPRELYTF	TGTGCCAGCAGTGGGCCCCGCGAGTTGTACACCTTC	TRBV28	TRBJ1-2	.	.
CASSTDRDTGELFF	TGCGCCAGCAGCACCGACAGGGACACCGGGGAGCTGTTTTTT	TRBV5-1	TRBJ2-2	.	TRBD1
CASSIDFRRNQPQHF	TGTGCCAGCTCGATCGACTTCAGGCGTAATCAGCCCCAGCATTTT	TRBV18	TRBJ1-5	.	.
CASSQVTSLGDSLYSGNTIYF	TGTGCCAGCAGCCAAGTAACCAGCTTGGGGGACAGCCTCTACTCTGGAAACACCATATATTTT	TRBV4-2	TRBJ1-3	.	TRBD1
CASSLDGGDGYGYTF	TGCGCCAGCAGCTTGGATGGTGGAGACGGATATGGCTACACCTTC	TRBV5-1	TRBJ1-2	.	.
CASSPPRGIPTNEKLFF	TGTGCCAGCAGCCCGCCACGAGGGATCCCTACTAATGAAAAACTGTTTTTT	TRBV7-9	TRBJ1-4	.	.
CASSRNRALNTGELFF	TGTGCCAGCAGCCGGAACCGGGCCTTGAACACCGGGGAGCTGTTTTTT	TRBV4-2	TRBJ2-2	.	.
CASSGHYSVYDPDGPEQYF	TGTGCCAGCAGTGGCCACTATAGTGTCTACGACCCCGACGGTCCCGAGCAGTACTTC	TRBV6-1	TRBJ2-7	.	.
CASSPPGIARRGELFF	TGTGCCAGCAGCCCGCCCGGAATTGCTCGGAGAGGGGAGCTGTTTTTT	TRBV4-2	TRBJ2-2	once	.
CASSQDRVIEQFF	TGCGCCAGCAGCCAAGACAGGGTTATTGAGCAGTTCTTC	TRBV4-1	TRBJ2-1	.	.
CASSVASVVGELFF	TGTGCCAGCAGCGTAGCTTCAGTGGTAGGGGAGCTGTTTTTT	TRBV9	TRBJ2-2	once	.
CASSRLDQETQYF	TGTGCCAGCAGTAGACTAGACCAAGAGACCCAGTACTTC	TRBV9	TRBJ2-5	.	.
CASSLGRGMSGELFF	TGTGCCAGCAGCTTAGGCCGGGGGATGTCCGGGGAGCTGTTTTTT	TRBV11-3	TRBJ2-2	.	.
CASSPPGQGTMNTEAFF	TGTGCCAGCTCACCACCGGGACAGGGGACCATGAACACTGAAGCTTTCTTT	TRBV18	TRBJ1-1	.	TRBD1
CASSLGGRGEAFF	TGTGCCAGCAGTTTGGGTGGTAGGGGCGAAGCTTTCTTT	TRBV28	TRBJ1-1	.	.
CASSEDGGYGYTF	TGTGCCAGCAGTGAAGACGGGGGCTATGGCTACACCTTC	TRBV2	TRBJ1-2	.	.
CASSQDPVWSGVEETQYF	TGTGCCAGCAGCCAGGACCCCGTTTGGTCGGGGGTAGAAGAGACCCAGTACTTC	TRBV4-2	TRBJ2-5	.	.
CASSPRTSGAIYEQFF	TGTGCCAGCAGCCCGAGGACTAGCGGGGCCATCTATGAGCAGTTCTTC	TRBV11-1	TRBJ2-1	.	TRBD2
CASSGTSPFNEQFF	TGTGCCAGCTCGGGGACTAGCCCCTTCAATGAGCAGTTCTTC	TRBV18	TRBJ2-1	.	TRBD2
CASSERGGDSEAFF	TGTGCCAGCAGTGAAAGGGGGGGCGATTCTGAAGCTTTCTTT	TRBV6-4	TRBJ1-1	.	.
CASSLQRAPHNEQFF	TGTGCCAGCAGCTTACAGCGGGCCCCACACAATGAGCAGTTCTTC	TRBV7-2	TRBJ2-1	.	.